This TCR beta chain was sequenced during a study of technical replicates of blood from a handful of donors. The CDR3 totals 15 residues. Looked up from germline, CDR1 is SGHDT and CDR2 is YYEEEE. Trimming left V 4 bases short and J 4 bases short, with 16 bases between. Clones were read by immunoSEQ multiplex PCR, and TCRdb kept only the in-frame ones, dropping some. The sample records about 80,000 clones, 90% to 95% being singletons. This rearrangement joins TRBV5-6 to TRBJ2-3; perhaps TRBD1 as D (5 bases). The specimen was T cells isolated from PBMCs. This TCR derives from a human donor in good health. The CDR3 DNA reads TGTGCCAGCAGCGACACAGGTTTACCCGCAGATACGCAGTATTTT. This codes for CASSDTGLPADTQYF.